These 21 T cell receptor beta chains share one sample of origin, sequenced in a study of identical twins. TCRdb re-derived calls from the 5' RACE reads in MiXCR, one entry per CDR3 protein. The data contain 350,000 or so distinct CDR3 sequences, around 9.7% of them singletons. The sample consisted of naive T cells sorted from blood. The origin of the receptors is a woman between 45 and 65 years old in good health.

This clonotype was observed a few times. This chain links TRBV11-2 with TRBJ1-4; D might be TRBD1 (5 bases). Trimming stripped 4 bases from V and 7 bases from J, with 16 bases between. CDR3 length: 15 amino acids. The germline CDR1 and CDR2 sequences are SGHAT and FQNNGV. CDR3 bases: TGTGCCAGCAGCTCAGCGGCGGGGCTTGGTGAAAAACTGTTTTTT. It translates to CASSSAAGLGEKLFF.

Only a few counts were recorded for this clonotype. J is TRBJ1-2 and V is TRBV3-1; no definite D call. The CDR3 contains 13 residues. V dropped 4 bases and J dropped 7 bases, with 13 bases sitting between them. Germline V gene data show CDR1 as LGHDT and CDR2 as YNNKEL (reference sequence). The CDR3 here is CASSPTETGGYTF. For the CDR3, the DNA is TGTGCCAGCAGCCCTACTGAGACGGGTGGCTACACCTTC.

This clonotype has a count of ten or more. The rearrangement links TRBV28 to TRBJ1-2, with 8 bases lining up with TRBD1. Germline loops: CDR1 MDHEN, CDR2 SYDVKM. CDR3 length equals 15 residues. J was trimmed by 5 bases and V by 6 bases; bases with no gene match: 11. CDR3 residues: CASSRGTGRGYGYTF. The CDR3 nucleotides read TGTGCCAGCAGCCGCGGGACAGGAAGGGGATATGGCTACACCTTC.

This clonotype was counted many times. The CDR3 region has the DNA TGTGCCAGCTCACTCTCCCCATGGGGGAATCAGCCCCAGCATTTT. This codes for CASSLSPWGNQPQHF. The chain recombines TRBV18 with TRBJ1-5, with D perhaps matching TRBD1 (5 bases). Germline V CDR1 and CDR2: KGHSH, LQKENI. The CDR3 runs to 15 residues. Trimming pared 4 bases from V and 4 bases from J, leaving 14 bases between.

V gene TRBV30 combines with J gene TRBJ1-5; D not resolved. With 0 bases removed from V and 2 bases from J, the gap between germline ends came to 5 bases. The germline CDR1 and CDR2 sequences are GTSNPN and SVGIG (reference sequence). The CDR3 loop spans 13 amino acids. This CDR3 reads CAWSVAGNQPQHF. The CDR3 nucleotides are TGTGCCTGGAGTGTTGCAGGCAATCAGCCCCAGCATTTT.

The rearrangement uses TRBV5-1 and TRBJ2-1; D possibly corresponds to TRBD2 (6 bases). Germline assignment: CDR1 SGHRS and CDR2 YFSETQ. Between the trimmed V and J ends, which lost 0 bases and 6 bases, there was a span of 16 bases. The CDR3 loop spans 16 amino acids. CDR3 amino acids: CASSLAVRDATNEQFF. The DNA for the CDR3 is TGCGCCAGCAGCTTGGCGGTGCGGGACGCAACCAATGAGCAGTTCTTC.

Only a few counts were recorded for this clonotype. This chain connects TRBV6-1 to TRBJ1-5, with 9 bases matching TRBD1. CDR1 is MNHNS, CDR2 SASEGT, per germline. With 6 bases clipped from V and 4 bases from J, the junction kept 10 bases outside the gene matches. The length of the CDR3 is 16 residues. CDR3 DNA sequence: TGTGCCAGCAGGGGTTCACAGGGGGCCTGGAATCAGCCCCAGCATTTT. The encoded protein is CASRGSQGAWNQPQHF.

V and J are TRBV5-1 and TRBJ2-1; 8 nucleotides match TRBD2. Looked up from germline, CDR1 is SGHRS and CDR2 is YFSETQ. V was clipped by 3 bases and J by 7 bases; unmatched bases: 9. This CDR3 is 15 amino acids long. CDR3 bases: TGCGCCAGCAGCTCGGGACTAGACGCGCAAAATGAGCAGTTCTTC. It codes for CASSSGLDAQNEQFF.

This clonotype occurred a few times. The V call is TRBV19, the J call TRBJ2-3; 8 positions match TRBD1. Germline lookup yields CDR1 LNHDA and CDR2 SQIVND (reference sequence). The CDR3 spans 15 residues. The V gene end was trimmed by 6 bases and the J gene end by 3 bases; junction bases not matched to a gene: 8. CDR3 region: CASSPGQVRTDTQYF. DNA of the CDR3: TGTGCCAGTAGCCCGGGACAGGTCCGGACAGATACGCAGTATTTT.

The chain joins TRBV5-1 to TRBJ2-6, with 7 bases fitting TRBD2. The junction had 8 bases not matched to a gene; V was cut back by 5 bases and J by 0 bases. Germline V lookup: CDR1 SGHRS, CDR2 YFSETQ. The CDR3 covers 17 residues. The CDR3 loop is CASRVSGIPSGANVLTF. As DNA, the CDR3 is TGCGCCAGCAGGGTGAGCGGGATTCCCTCTGGGGCCAACGTCCTGACTTTC.

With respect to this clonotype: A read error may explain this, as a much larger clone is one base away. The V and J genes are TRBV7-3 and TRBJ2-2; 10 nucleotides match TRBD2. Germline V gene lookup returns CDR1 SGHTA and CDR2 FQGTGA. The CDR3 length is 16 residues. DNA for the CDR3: TGTGCCATCAGCTTTTTACCTAGCGGGAGTGCCGGGGAGCTGTTTTTT. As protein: CAISFLPSGSAGELFF.

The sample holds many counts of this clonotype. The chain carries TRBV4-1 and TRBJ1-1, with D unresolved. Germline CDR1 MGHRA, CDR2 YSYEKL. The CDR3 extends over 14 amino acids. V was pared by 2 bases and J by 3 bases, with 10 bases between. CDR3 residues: CASSQYSPHTEAFF. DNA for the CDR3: TGCGCCAGCAGCCAATATTCCCCTCACACTGAAGCTTTCTTT.

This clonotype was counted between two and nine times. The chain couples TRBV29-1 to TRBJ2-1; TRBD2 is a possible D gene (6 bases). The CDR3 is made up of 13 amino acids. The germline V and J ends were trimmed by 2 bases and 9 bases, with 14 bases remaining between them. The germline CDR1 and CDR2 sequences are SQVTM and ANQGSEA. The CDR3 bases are TGCAGCGTTGAATTTCGGGAGCTTGGTGAGCAGTTCTTC. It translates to CSVEFRELGEQFF.

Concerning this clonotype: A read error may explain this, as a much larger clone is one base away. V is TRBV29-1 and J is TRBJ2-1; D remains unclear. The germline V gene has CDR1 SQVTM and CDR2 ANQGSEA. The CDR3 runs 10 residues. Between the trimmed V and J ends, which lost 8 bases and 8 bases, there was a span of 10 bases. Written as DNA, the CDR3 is TGCAGCATTGTTAACCATGAGCAGTTCTTC. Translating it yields CSIVNHEQFF.

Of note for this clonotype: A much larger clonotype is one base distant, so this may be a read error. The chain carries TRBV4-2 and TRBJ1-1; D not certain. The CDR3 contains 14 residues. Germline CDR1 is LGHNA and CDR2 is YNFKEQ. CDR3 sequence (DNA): TGTGCCAGCAGCCAAGAGTCCAGGAACCCTGAAGCTTTCTTT. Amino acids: CASSQESRNPEAFF.

The CDR3 is CASSLSHGWNEQFF. CDR3 coding DNA: TGTGCCAGCAGTTTGTCTCATGGATGGAATGAGCAGTTCTTC. The chain uses TRBV27 and TRBJ2-1; D unclear. Germline lookup yields CDR1 MNHEY and CDR2 SMNVEV (reference sequence). CDR3 length equals 14 residues. Between the trimmed V and J ends, which lost 3 bases and 7 bases, there was a span of 13 bases.

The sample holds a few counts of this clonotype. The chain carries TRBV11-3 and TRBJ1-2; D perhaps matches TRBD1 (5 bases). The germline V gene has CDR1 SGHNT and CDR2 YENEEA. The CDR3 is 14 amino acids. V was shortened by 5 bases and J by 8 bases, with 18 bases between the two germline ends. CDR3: CASSALTASEGYTF. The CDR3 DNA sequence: TGTGCCAGCAGCGCTTTGACAGCTTCGGAAGGCTACACCTTC.

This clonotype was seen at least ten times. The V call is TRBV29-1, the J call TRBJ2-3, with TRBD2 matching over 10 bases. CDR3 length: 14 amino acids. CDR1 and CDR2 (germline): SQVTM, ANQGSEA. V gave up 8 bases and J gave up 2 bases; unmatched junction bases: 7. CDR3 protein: CSSSGSQLTDTQYF. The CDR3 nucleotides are TGCAGCTCTAGCGGGAGCCAACTCACAGATACGCAGTATTTT.

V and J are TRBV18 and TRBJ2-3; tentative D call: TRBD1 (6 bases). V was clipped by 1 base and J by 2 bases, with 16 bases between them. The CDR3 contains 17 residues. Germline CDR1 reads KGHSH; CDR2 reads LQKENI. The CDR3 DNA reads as TGTGCCAGCTCACCACGCACGACAGGCAGCCACACAGATACGCAGTATTTT. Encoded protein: CASSPRTTGSHTDTQYF.

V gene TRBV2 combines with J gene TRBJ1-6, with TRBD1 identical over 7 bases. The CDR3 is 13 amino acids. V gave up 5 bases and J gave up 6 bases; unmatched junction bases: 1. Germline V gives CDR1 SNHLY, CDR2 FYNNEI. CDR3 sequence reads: CASSTGANSPLHF. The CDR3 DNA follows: TGTGCCAGCAGTACAGGGGCTAATTCACCCCTCCACTTT. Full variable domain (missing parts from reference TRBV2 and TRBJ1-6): EPEVTQTPSHQVTQMGQEVILRCVPISNHLYFYWYRQILGQKVEFLVSFYNNEISEKSEIFDDQFSVERPDGSNFTLKIRSTKLEDSAMYFCASSTGANSPLHFGNGTRLTVT.

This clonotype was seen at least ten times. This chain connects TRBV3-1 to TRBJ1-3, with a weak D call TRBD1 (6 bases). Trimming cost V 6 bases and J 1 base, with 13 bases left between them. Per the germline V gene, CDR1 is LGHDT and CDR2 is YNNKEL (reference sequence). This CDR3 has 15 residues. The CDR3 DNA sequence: TGTGCCAGCAGGCCTACGACAGGTTCTGGAAACACCATATATTTT. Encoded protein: CASRPTTGSGNTIYF.